The subject of this entry is one TCR beta chain. Antigen: not known. This sample stems from a study of monozygotic twins with inflammatory bowel disease. Study findings and constraints: Concordant and discordant twins showed no difference in repertoire similarity, possibly from limited power. Versus healthy twins, IBD patients showed fewer clonotypes shared with others, especially with disease activity.

TCRdb derives one entry per CDR3 protein from the 5' RACE reads, leaving out DNA. The table lists about 93,000 distinct CDR3 sequences. This sequence originates from a human donor with ulcerative colitis or Crohn's disease, or a healthy co-twin of an affected twin (not recorded which). Sample: blood.

CDR3 sequence reads: CASRSPGGTDTQYF. J is TRBJ2-3 and V is TRBV6-1; TCRdb's D call of TRBD1 is untestable without DNA. The germline gives CDR1 MNHNS, CDR2 SASEGT. The CDR3 loop spans 14 amino acids.